Shown below are 9 T cell receptor beta chains from a single sample sequenced in a study of cytomegalovirus exposure and HLA in healthy donors (TCRdb year 2017). Library preparation employed the immunoSEQ multiplex PCR assay. A mixture of 60 forward primers for TCR Vbeta segments and 13 reverse primers for TCR Jbeta segments was used in the multiplex PCR. TCRdb holds this immuneACCESS table with in-frame rearrangements only. Some clones are missing; in checked studies, unresolved V genes explain under half, and the rest has no known cause. A total of fewer than 200,000 clones appear in this sample, about 85% of them only once. Together, the top ten hold 2% to 3% of the sample. The sequenced sample was PBMCs. These receptors originate from a man aged 25-45 years in good health and CMV-seropositive.

V gene TRBV27 combines with J gene TRBJ2-3; a possible D gene is TRBD2 (5 bases). The CDR3 spans 14 residues. The germline V gene has CDR1 MNHEY and CDR2 SMNVEV (reference sequence). V was shortened by 2 bases and J by 2 bases, with 8 bases between the two germline ends. The chain's CDR3 is CASSLNGDTDTQYF. The CDR3, as DNA: TGTGCCAGCAGTTTAAACGGGGACACAGATACGCAGTATTTT.

This chain connects TRBV7-9 to TRBJ1-4, with D possibly matching TRBD1 (5 bases). This CDR3 has 14 amino acids. The V and J ends lost 1 base and 4 bases respectively, with 7 bases between them. Germline CDR1 and CDR2: SEHNR and FQNEAQ (reference sequence). The CDR3 is CASSLGQLNEKLFF. CDR3 in DNA: TGTGCCAGCAGCTTAGGACAGCTTAATGAAAAACTGTTTTTT.

The J gene is TRBJ2-5, the V gene TRBV5-4; D gene unclear. The CDR3 has 13 amino acids. The germline CDR1 and CDR2 sequences are SGHNT and YYREEE (reference sequence). V gave up 1 base and J gave up 4 bases, with 8 bases separating them. The CDR3 loop reads CASSLNRAETQYF. The CDR3 region has the DNA TGTGCCAGCAGCTTGAACAGAGCAGAGACCCAGTACTTC.

J is TRBJ2-3 and V is TRBV5-1; the match to TRBD2 covers 9 bases. This CDR3 is built from 15 residues. Per the germline V gene, CDR1 is SGHRS and CDR2 is YFSETQ. J lost 3 bases, V lost 3 bases, and 5 bases had no gene match. DNA for the CDR3: TGCGCCAGCAGCTCGTTGACTAGCGGTACAGATACGCAGTATTTT. Residues: CASSSLTSGTDTQYF.

This rearrangement joins TRBV2 to TRBJ1-1, with D perhaps TRBD1 (6 bases). V lost 5 bases, J lost 11 bases, and 15 bases lay in between. The CDR3 is 12 residues long. The germline CDR1 and CDR2 sequences are SNHLY and FYNNEI. CDR3 in amino acids: CASSLTGIEAFF. The CDR3, as DNA: TGTGCCAGCAGTCTGACAGGCATTGAGGCTTTCTTT.

This sequence joins TRBV11-3 and TRBJ1-2, with a possible D match to TRBD1 (5 bases). Germline CDR1 is SGHNT and CDR2 is YENEEA. Trimming pared 3 bases from V and 4 bases from J, leaving 15 bases between. The CDR3 runs to 15 residues. The chain's CDR3 is CASSLGGVGVYGYTF. The CDR3 DNA sequence: TGTGCCAGCAGCTTGGGAGGGGTTGGGGTCTATGGCTACACCTTC. Filled out from reference TRBV11-3 and TRBJ1-2, the complete variable domain reads EAGVVQSPRYKIIEKKQPVAFWCNPISGHNTLYWYLQNLGQGPELLIRYENEEAVDDSQLPKDRFSAERLKGVDSTLKIQPAELGDSAVYLCASSLGGVGVYGYTFGSGTRLTVV.

This chain connects TRBV6-5 to TRBJ2-3; no firm D call. The V end lost 6 bases, the J end lost 2 bases, and 9 bases lay between the germline ends. This CDR3 region has 13 residues. In germline, CDR1 is MNHEY, CDR2 SVGAGI. The CDR3 DNA sequence: TGTGCCAGCAGGCGTAGCTTCACAGATACGCAGTATTTT. This encodes CASRRSFTDTQYF.

A note on this clone: At one end the junction does not follow the germline gene, possibly because of a read error. This chain uses TRBV7-6 with TRBJ2-1; TRBD2 agrees at 14 bases. Germline assignment: CDR1 SGHVS and CDR2 FNYEAQ. This CDR3 region has 15 residues. The CDR3 sequence: CASSLGLAGGNGQFF. The CDR3 DNA reads TGTGCCAGCAGCTTAGGACTAGCGGGAGGGAATGGGCAGTTCTTC.

This clone occurred once. The rearrangement links TRBV2 to TRBJ2-3; 12 positions match TRBD1. Germline V gives CDR1 SNHLY, CDR2 FYNNEI. The CDR3 spans 15 residues. The trim removed 6 bases at V and 2 bases at J, leaving 3 bases unmatched. DNA of the CDR3: TGTGCCAGCAGCCCGGGACAGGGGGCCACAGATACGCAGTATTTT. As protein: CASSPGQGATDTQYF. Full variable domain (remainder filled in from reference TRBV2 and TRBJ2-3): EPEVTQTPSHQVTQMGQEVILRCVPISNHLYFYWYRQILGQKVEFLVSFYNNEISEKSEIFDDQFSVERPDGSNFTLKIRSTKLEDSAMYFCASSPGQGATDTQYFGPGTRLTVL.